This entry is about one T cell receptor beta chain. V was shortened by 4 bases and J by 2 bases, with 12 bases between the two germline ends. Germline V lookup: CDR1 LNHNV, CDR2 YYDKDF (reference sequence). The CDR3 runs 15 residues. These data originate in a study of blood T cell repertoires in COVID-19. Profiled with immunoSEQ multiplex PCR; TCRdb holds only in-frame clones, not every one. The data contain 200,000 to 250,000 clones, 70% to 85% of them seen just once; the ten biggest clones take up approximately 16%. Sequences were obtained from PBMCs or T cells enriched from blood (not recorded which). The chain has TRBV15 and TRBJ1-5, with D possibly matching TRBD1 (6 bases). This clonotype originated in a man aged 35 to 55 who had recovered from COVID-19. The CDR3 spells CATSTQGAGNQPQHF. Written as DNA, the CDR3 is TGTGCCACCAGCACACAGGGTGCGGGCAATCAGCCCCAGCATTTT. Using reference TRBV15 and TRBJ1-5 for the parts outside the CDR3, the full variable domain is DAMVIQNPRYQVTQFGKPVTLSCSQTLNHNVMYWYQQKSSQAPKLLFHYYDKDFNNEADTPDNFQSRRPNTSFCFLDIRSPGLGDTAMYLCATSTQGAGNQPQHFGDGTRLSIL.